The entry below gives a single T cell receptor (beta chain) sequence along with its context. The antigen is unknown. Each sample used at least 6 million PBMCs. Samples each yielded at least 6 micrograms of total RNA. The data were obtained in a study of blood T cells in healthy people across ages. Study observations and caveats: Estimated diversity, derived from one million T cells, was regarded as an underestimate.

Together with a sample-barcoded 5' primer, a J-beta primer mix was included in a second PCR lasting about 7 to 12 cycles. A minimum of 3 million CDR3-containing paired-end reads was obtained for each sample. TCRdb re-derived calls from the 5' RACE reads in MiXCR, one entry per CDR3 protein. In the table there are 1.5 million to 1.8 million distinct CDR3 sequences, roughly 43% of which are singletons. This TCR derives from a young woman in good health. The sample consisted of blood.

CDR3 sequence (DNA): TGTGCCATCAGTGTAGGGGTTGAGCAGTACTTC. Residues: CAISVGVEQYF. The V call is TRBV10-3, the J call TRBJ2-7; TRBD1 might be the D (5 bases). In germline, CDR1 is ENHRY, CDR2 SYGVKD. CDR3 length equals 11 residues. Between the trimmed V and J ends, which lost 4 bases and 7 bases, there was a span of 8 bases.